These 18 T cell receptor beta chains share one sample of origin, sequenced in a study of CD8+CD57+ T cells in acquired aplastic anemia. The sequenced patients had an expansion of CD8+CD57+ cells seen by flow cytometry. Genomic DNA constituted the template upon which TCR beta VDJ and CDR3 profiling was performed. In TCRdb, the reads were re-called with MiXCR into one record per CDR3 protein. The sample consists of approximately 180,000 distinct CDR3 sequences, under 55% of them appearing once. The specimen sequenced was sorted CD4+, CD8+, or CD8+CD57+ T cells (not recorded which) from PBMCs. The receptors derive from a human donor with aplastic anemia.

The chain employs TRBV29-1 and TRBJ2-5, with TRBD2 as a possible D gene (5 bases). The CDR3 sequence is 13 residues long. CDR1 is SQVTM, CDR2 ANQGSEA, per germline. V lost 1 base and J lost 5, with 11 bases in between. CDR3 amino acids: CSVEGRYGETQYF. CDR3 in DNA: TGCAGCGTTGAAGGGAGGTACGGGGAGACCCAGTACTTC.

The chain couples TRBV2 to TRBJ1-3, with TRBD1 identical over 10 bases. Germline assignment: CDR1 SNHLY and CDR2 FYNNEI. The CDR3 runs 15 residues. J lost 0 bases, V lost 6 bases, and 2 bases had no gene match. The CDR3 bases are TGTGCCAGCAGGGGACAGGGGTCCTCTGGAAACACCATATATTTT. This codes for CASRGQGSSGNTIYF.

CDR3 sequence: CASSLNWPLAYNEQFF. DNA of the CDR3: TGCGCCAGCAGCCTAAACTGGCCCTTGGCCTACAATGAGCAGTTCTTC. This chain uses TRBV5-1 with TRBJ2-1; no clear D. The V and J ends lost 4 bases and 2 bases respectively, with 16 bases between them. The length of the CDR3 is 16 residues. CDR1 and CDR2 from the germline V gene are SGHRS and YFSETQ.

The CDR3 loop is CASSSGTDGTYEQYF. Here the CDR3 DNA reads TGTGCCAGCAGTTCAGGGACCGACGGCACCTACGAGCAGTACTTC. This chain uses TRBV12-3 or TRBV12-4 with TRBJ2-7, with D possibly called TRBD1 or TRBD2 (5 bases each). V was pared by 4 bases and J by 2 bases, with 15 bases between. The CDR3 runs to 15 residues.

The chain employs TRBV10-3 and TRBJ1-3, with D possibly matching TRBD1 (5 bases). Looked up from germline, CDR1 is ENHRY and CDR2 is SYGVKD. V dropped 3 bases and J dropped 8 bases, with 20 bases sitting between them. This CDR3 region has 16 residues. For the CDR3, the DNA is TGTGCCATCAGTGACACTGCAGGGAGGTATAGAGACACCATATATTTT. Amino acids: CAISDTAGRYRDTIYF.

J is TRBJ2-7 and V is TRBV19; D is undetermined. This CDR3 is 14 amino acids long. Trimming removed 6 bases from V and 2 bases from J, with 14 bases in between. Germline CDR1 reads LNHDA; CDR2 reads SQIVND (reference sequence). The CDR3 DNA follows: TGTGCCAGTAGCCATCCAGGTACTACCTACGAGCAGTACTTC. Residues: CASSHPGTTYEQYF.

The genes are TRBV24-1 and TRBJ1-2; the D gene is possibly TRBD1 (5 bases). The CDR3 covers 13 residues. CDR1 and CDR2 from the germline V gene are KGHDR and SFDVKD. V was shortened by 4 bases and J by 2 bases, with 7 bases between the two germline ends. CDR3: CATSERGNYGYTF. The CDR3 coding sequence is TGTGCCACCAGTGAGAGGGGAAACTATGGCTACACCTTC.

The V gene is TRBV10-1, the J gene TRBJ2-3; the match to TRBD2 covers 12 bases. V shed 3 bases and J 4 bases; nucleotides not matched to a gene: 5. This CDR3 contains 16 residues. Germline CDR1 reads WNHNN; CDR2 reads SYGVQD (reference sequence). The CDR3, as DNA: TGCGCCAGCAGTGAAACCCTAGCGGGAGGGTCAGATACGCAGTATTTT. Translating gives CASSETLAGGSDTQYF.

This rearrangement joins TRBV20-1 to TRBJ2-3, with 8 bases aligning to TRBD2. J gave up 1 base and V 3 bases, and 3 bases lay outside the gene matches. Germline loops: CDR1 DFQATT, CDR2 SNEGSKA (reference sequence). The CDR3 has 14 amino acids. For the CDR3, the DNA is TGCAGTGCTAGGCCTAGCGGGCGCACAGATACGCAGTATTTT. It translates to CSARPSGRTDTQYF.

This clonotype was picked up a small number of times. CDR3 in DNA: TGTGCCAGCATACAATCCGGGGGTCAGCCCCAGCATTTT. This codes for CASIQSGGQPQHF. The chain links TRBV2 to TRBJ1-5; TRBD1 might be the D (5 bases). Per the germline V gene, CDR1 is SNHLY and CDR2 is FYNNEI. V dropped 7 bases and J dropped 6 bases, with 13 bases sitting between them. This CDR3 spans 13 amino acids.

The chain joins TRBV11-1 to TRBJ2-5, with 8 nucleotides matching TRBD2. The CDR3 is 14 amino acids. After removal of 4 bases from V and 10 bases from J, the junction contained 11 bases not matched to a gene. Germline CDR1 is SGHAT and CDR2 is FQDESV (reference sequence). The DNA of the CDR3 is TGTGCCAGCAGCTCCGGGGGGGGAGGGGCCAACCAGTACTTC. This codes for CASSSGGGGANQYF.

The sample holds many counts of this clonotype. The chain combines TRBV7-2 with TRBJ2-3; TRBD1 might be the D (5 bases). Per the germline V gene, CDR1 is SGHTA and CDR2 is FQGNSA. The CDR3 is 17 amino acids. Trimming cost V 3 bases and J 0 bases, with 16 bases left between them. CDR3 residues: CASSLGPRGRSTDTQYF. CDR3 in DNA: TGTGCCAGCAGCTTGGGTCCTAGGGGAAGAAGCACAGATACGCAGTATTTT.

The rearrangement uses TRBV20-1 and TRBJ1-2; TRBD1 aligns across 7 bases. CDR3 length: 15 residues. CDR1 is DFQATT, CDR2 SNEGSKA, per germline (reference sequence). The trim removed 0 bases at V and 7 bases at J, leaving 11 bases unmatched. The CDR3 loop is CSARDQPGQSTGYTF. The CDR3 DNA follows: TGCAGTGCTAGAGATCAGCCGGGACAGTCAACTGGCTACACCTTC.

This clonotype has a count of ten or more. The rearrangement joins TRBV20-1 to TRBJ1-4; D is unclear. CDR1 and CDR2 (germline): DFQATT, SNEGSKA (reference sequence). Trimming left V 3 bases short and J 4 bases short, with 9 bases between. This CDR3 is 13 amino acids long. CDR3: CSASRGGNEKLFF. CDR3 DNA sequence: TGCAGTGCTAGTCGAGGAGGTAATGAAAAACTGTTTTTT.

At least ten counts were recorded for this clonotype. The chain combines TRBV19 with TRBJ1-5, with D possibly TRBD1 on 5 matching bases. V lost 9 bases to trimming and J lost 9 bases, with 9 bases between them. The CDR3 has 10 amino acids. The germline V gene has CDR1 LNHDA and CDR2 SQIVND (reference sequence). CDR3 bases: TGTGCCAGCGGGGCTAGGCCCCAGCATTTT. Protein sequence: CASGARPQHF. Variable domain in full (rest from reference TRBV19 and TRBJ1-5): DGGITQSPKYLFRKEGQNVTLSCEQNLNHDAMYWYRQDPGQGLRLIYYSQIVNDFQKGDIAEGYSVSREKKESFPLTVTSAQKNPTAFYLCASGARPQHFGDGTRLSIL.

J is TRBJ2-6 and V is TRBV19; 8 bases align to TRBD1. The germline gives CDR1 LNHDA, CDR2 SQIVND (reference sequence). CDR3 size: 14 residues. The junction had 1 base not matched to a gene; V was cut back by 6 bases and J by 3 bases. CDR3 protein: CASRTGVGANVLTF. CDR3 in DNA: TGTGCCAGTAGGACAGGGGTTGGGGCCAACGTCCTGACTTTC.

The rearrangement uses TRBV7-9 and TRBJ2-7; no clear D. The CDR3 totals 13 residues. Trimming cost V 5 bases and J 4 bases, with 12 bases left between them. Germline CDR1 SEHNR, CDR2 FQNEAQ (reference sequence). In nucleotides, the CDR3 is TGTGCCAGCAGCCATACTCCGACTTACGAGCAGTACTTC. This gives the protein CASSHTPTYEQYF.

The CDR3 region is CASSPRTSGAYEQYF. The CDR3 region has the DNA TGTGCCAGCTCACCACGAACTAGCGGGGCCTACGAGCAGTACTTC. The gene calls are TRBV18 and TRBJ2-7; TRBD2 aligns across 10 bases. The CDR3 contains 15 residues. J gave up 2 bases and V 1 base, and 2 bases lay outside the gene matches. Looked up from germline, CDR1 is KGHSH and CDR2 is LQKENI. Together with reference TRBV18 and TRBJ2-7, the CDR3 gives the full variable domain: NAGVMQNPRHLVRRRGQEARLRCSPMKGHSHVYWYRQLPEEGLKFMVYLQKENIIDESGMPKERFSAEFPKEGPSILRIQQVVRGDSAAYFCASSPRTSGAYEQYFGPGTRLTVT.